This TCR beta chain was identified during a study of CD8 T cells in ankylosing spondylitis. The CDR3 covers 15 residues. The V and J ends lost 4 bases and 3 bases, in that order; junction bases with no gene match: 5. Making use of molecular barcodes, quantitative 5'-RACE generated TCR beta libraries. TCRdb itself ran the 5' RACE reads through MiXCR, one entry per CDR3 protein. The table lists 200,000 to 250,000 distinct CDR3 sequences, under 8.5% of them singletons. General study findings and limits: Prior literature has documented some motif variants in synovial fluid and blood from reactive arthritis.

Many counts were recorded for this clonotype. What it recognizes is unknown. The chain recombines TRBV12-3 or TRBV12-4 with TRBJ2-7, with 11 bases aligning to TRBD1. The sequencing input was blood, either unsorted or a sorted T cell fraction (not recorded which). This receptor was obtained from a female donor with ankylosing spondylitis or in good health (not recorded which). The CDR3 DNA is TGTGCCAGCAGTTCCGGACAGGGGGCCTTCTACGAGCAGTACTTC. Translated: CASSSGQGAFYEQYF.